Listed here are 18 T cell receptor beta chains from one sample, sequenced in a study of blood T cell repertoires in COVID-19 (dated by TCRdb to 2019 to 2021). Preparation of the library involved the immunoSEQ multiplex PCR assay. The table comes from immuneACCESS by way of TCRdb, which keeps in-frame sequences with V and J called. Part of the clones is missing from these tables; in studies checked, under half for an unresolved V gene and the rest for unknown reasons. The sample profile shows tens of thousands of clones; 70% to 85% of them were found once. The top ten clones comprise 4.5% to 6% of the sample. The specimen was peripheral blood. These receptor sequences come from a man in his forties or fifties with active or convalescent COVID-19.

The genes are TRBV19 and TRBJ1-1; no firm D call. The CDR3 extends over 14 amino acids. Germline values: CDR1 LNHDA, CDR2 SQIVND (reference sequence). The germline V and J ends were trimmed by 8 bases and 1 base, with 14 bases remaining between them. In DNA form, the CDR3 reads TGTGCCAGTCTCCGGGAGGTAGGGAACACTGAAGCTTTCTTT. Protein product: CASLREVGNTEAFF. The full variable domain, rest sourced from reference TRBV19 and TRBJ1-1, is DGGITQSPKYLFRKEGQNVTLSCEQNLNHDAMYWYRQDPGQGLRLIYYSQIVNDFQKGDIAEGYSVSREKKESFPLTVTSAQKNPTAFYLCASLREVGNTEAFFGQGTRLTVV.

V is TRBV10-3 and J is TRBJ1-2; D might be TRBD1 (5 bases). Germline assignment: CDR1 ENHRY and CDR2 SYGVKD. This CDR3 contains 13 residues. V was shortened by 4 bases and J by 3 bases, with 9 bases between the two germline ends. CDR3 sequence reads: CAISVEQDYGYTF. In DNA form, the CDR3 reads TGTGCCATCAGTGTAGAACAGGACTATGGCTACACCTTC.

This sequence joins TRBV7-2 and TRBJ1-1; maybe TRBD1 (6 bases). V was pared by 3 bases and J by 5 bases, with 13 bases between. Per germline, CDR1 SGHTA and CDR2 FQGNSA. The CDR3 is made up of 14 amino acids. CDR3 DNA sequence: TGTGCCAGCAGCTTGCAACAGGGAGGGACTGAAGCTTTCTTT. Its protein is CASSLQQGGTEAFF.

This sequence joins TRBV9 and TRBJ2-1; 9 nucleotides align to TRBD2. In germline, CDR1 is SGDLS, CDR2 YYNGEE. J gave up 4 bases and V 4 bases, and 18 bases lay outside the gene matches. There are 19 residues in the CDR3. In DNA, the CDR3 is TGTGCCAGCAGCTCCACCCTTGGGGCTAGCGGGGTTACTTACAATGAGCAGTTCTTC. It codes for CASSSTLGASGVTYNEQFF.

The chain joins TRBV12-5 to TRBJ2-3; TRBD2 matches 7 bases. Germline assignment: CDR1 LGHNT and CDR2 FRNRAP. V trimming: 5 bases; J trimming: 3 bases; junction bases outside the gene matches: 14. This CDR3 has 17 residues. The CDR3 loop is CASGPRSGTIGTDTQYF. The CDR3 nucleotides are TGTGCTAGTGGTCCAAGATCGGGGACTATAGGGACAGATACGCAGTATTTT.

This clone has only a few counts. The gene calls are TRBV18 and TRBJ2-1; D perhaps matches TRBD1 (5 bases). Looked up from germline, CDR1 is KGHSH and CDR2 is LQKENI. V shed 2 bases and J shed 6 bases, with 14 bases lying between them. This CDR3 is built from 15 residues. CDR3 sequence reads: CASSPVPGAVNEQFF. As DNA, the CDR3 is TGTGCCAGCTCACCAGTGCCTGGGGCGGTCAATGAGCAGTTCTTC.

This clone was observed a few times. The genes are TRBV3-1 (or the pseudogene TRBV3-2) and TRBJ2-2, with 15 bases that match TRBD2. Germline lookup yields CDR1 LGHDT and CDR2 YNNKEL (reference sequence). CDR3 length: 22 amino acids. Unmatched junction bases numbered 15, after V lost 1 base and J lost 3 bases. CDR3 sequence reads: CASSQGLGPGLAGGVYTGELFF. The CDR3 DNA follows: TGTGCCAGCAGCCAAGGCCTCGGACCGGGACTAGCGGGGGGAGTGTACACCGGGGAGCTGTTTTTT.

The count of this clone is one. V usage is TRBV21-1 and J usage is TRBJ1-4; the D call of TRBD1 is as the table states it, not checked on the DNA. TRBV21-1 is termed a pseudogene. The CDR3 has 15 residues. In nucleotides, the CDR3 is TGTGCCAGCAGCCCGCCAGGACAGGGCTGTGAAAAACTGTTTTTT. Protein: CASSPPGQGCEKLFF.

The chain recombines TRBV28 with TRBJ2-5; TRBD1 agrees at 12 bases. Germline-derived CDR1 and CDR2 are MDHEN and SYDVKM. V trimming: 10 bases; J trimming: 4 bases; junction bases outside the gene matches: 4. This CDR3 is 13 amino acids long. The CDR3 spells CATGTGGAETQYF. The CDR3, as DNA: TGTGCCACCGGGACAGGGGGCGCAGAGACCCAGTACTTC.

The CDR3 region has the DNA TGTGCCAGCAGCAAAACACGGGGGGGCCGGGAAGAGACCCAGTACTTC. Its translation: CASSKTRGGREETQYF. This sequence joins TRBV3-1 (or the pseudogene TRBV3-2) and TRBJ2-5; 8 positions match TRBD2. CDR1 and CDR2 (germline): LGHDT, YNNKEL (reference sequence). Trimming took 5 bases from V and 3 from J; bases not matched to a gene: 11. This CDR3 contains 16 residues.

The chain recombines TRBV4-1 with TRBJ1-4; no definite D call. The length of the CDR3 is 17 residues. Germline V CDR1 and CDR2: MGHRA, YSYEKL. Trimming shortened V by 6 bases and J by 5 bases, and 22 bases separated the two germline ends. CDR3 DNA sequence: TGCGCCAGCAGGGAAGTTGGGGTAGGGAGCGCGAATGAAAAACTGTTTTTT. Translating gives CASREVGVGSANEKLFF.

This chain uses TRBV3-1 (or the pseudogene TRBV3-2) with TRBJ1-2, with 8 bases that match TRBD1. The V segment lost 6 bases and the J segment 6 bases; nucleotides outside the gene matches: 6. CDR1 and CDR2 from the germline V gene are LGHDT and YNNKEL (reference sequence). The CDR3 has 13 residues. CDR3 amino acids: CASSPPDRDGYTF. DNA for the CDR3: TGTGCCAGCAGTCCCCCGGACAGGGATGGCTACACCTTC.

CDR3 amino acids: CASSTGTGGSFYEQYF. The CDR3 bases are TGTGCCAGTAGTACCGGGACAGGGGGGTCCTTCTACGAGCAGTACTTC. The rearrangement joins TRBV19 to TRBJ2-7; 11 bases map to TRBD1. The CDR3 consists of 16 residues. The germline CDR1 and CDR2 sequences are LNHDA and SQIVND (reference sequence). The V gene end was trimmed by 4 bases and the J gene end by 3 bases; junction bases not matched to a gene: 8. The full variable domain, its missing parts supplied by reference TRBV19 and TRBJ2-7, is DGGITQSPKYLFRKEGQNVTLSCEQNLNHDAMYWYRQDPGQGLRLIYYSQIVNDFQKGDIAEGYSVSREKKESFPLTVTSAQKNPTAFYLCASSTGTGGSFYEQYFGPGTRLTVT.

This clone was counted only a few times. The chain joins TRBV7-8 to TRBJ2-2; 9 positions agree with TRBD2. Trimming took 0 bases from V and 3 from J; bases not matched to a gene: 2. The CDR3 extends over 16 amino acids. The germline CDR1 and CDR2 sequences are SGHVS and FQNEAQ. CDR3 DNA: TGTGCCAGCAGCTTAGCGGCTAGCGGGGACACCGGGGAGCTGTTTTTT. Amino acid sequence: CASSLAASGDTGELFF. Full variable domain (remainder filled in from reference TRBV7-8 and TRBJ2-2): GAGVSQSPRYKVAKRGQDVALRCDPISGHVSLFWYQQALGQGPEFLTYFQNEAQLDKSGLPSDRFFAERPEGSVSTLKIQRTQQEDSAVYLCASSLAASGDTGELFFGEGSRLTVL.

The V and J genes are TRBV27 and TRBJ2-2; D perhaps matches TRBD1 (6 bases). V was cut by 2 bases and J by 6 bases, with 10 bases left in between. This CDR3 is built from 14 residues. From germline, CDR1 is MNHEY and CDR2 SMNVEV (reference sequence). CDR3 in amino acids: CASSLRTVAGELFF. In DNA form, the CDR3 reads TGTGCCAGCAGTTTACGGACAGTCGCCGGGGAGCTGTTTTTT.

This clone was seen a handful of times. This chain connects TRBV7-8 to TRBJ1-5, with 7 bases identical to TRBD1. CDR3 length equals 15 residues. The V gene end was trimmed by 5 bases and the J gene end by 2 bases; junction bases not matched to a gene: 6. From germline, CDR1 is SGHVS and CDR2 FQNEAQ. This chain's CDR3 is CASSLGTAGNQPQHF. The CDR3 DNA reads as TGTGCCAGCAGCCTCGGGACAGCCGGCAATCAGCCCCAGCATTTT.

This clone has only one observation. DNA for the CDR3: TGTGCCAGCAGACAAAACACCGGGGAGCTGTTTTTT. Translating it yields CASRQNTGELFF. This rearrangement joins TRBV11-2 to TRBJ2-2, with D uncertain. V was trimmed by 6 bases and J by 2 bases, leaving 4 bases between them. Germline V gene data show CDR1 as SGHAT and CDR2 as FQNNGV. The CDR3 spans 12 residues.

The rearrangement links TRBV4-1 to TRBJ1-1; TRBD1 matches 7 bases. The CDR3 is made up of 14 amino acids. V lost 4 bases, J lost 5 bases, and 7 bases stayed unmatched. The germline V gene encodes CDR1 MGHRA and CDR2 YSYEKL. The chain's CDR3 is CASSLGGTGTEAFF. The CDR3 DNA is TGCGCCAGCAGCCTAGGGGGCACGGGGACTGAAGCTTTCTTT.